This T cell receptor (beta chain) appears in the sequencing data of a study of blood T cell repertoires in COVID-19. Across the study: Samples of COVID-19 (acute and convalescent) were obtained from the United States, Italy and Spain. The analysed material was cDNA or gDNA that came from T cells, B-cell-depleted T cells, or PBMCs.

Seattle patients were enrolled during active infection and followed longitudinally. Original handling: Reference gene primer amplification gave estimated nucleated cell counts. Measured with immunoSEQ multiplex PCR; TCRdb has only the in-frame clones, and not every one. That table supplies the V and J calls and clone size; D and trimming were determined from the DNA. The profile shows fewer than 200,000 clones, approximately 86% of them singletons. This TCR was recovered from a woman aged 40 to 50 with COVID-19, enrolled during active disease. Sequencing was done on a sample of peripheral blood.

The CDR3 protein is CASSHTYGGEQFF. The CDR3 bases are TGCGCCAGCAGCCATACGTACGGGGGTGAGCAGTTCTTC. V usage is TRBV5-1 and J usage is TRBJ2-1; tentative D call: TRBD2 (6 bases). The germline CDR1 and CDR2 sequences are SGHRS and YFSETQ. The V gene lost 4 bases and the J gene lost 9 bases, with 14 bases spanning the gap. CDR3 size: 13 residues.